These 25 T cell receptor beta chains were all obtained from the same sample, sequenced in a study of blood T cell repertoires in COVID-19. Some clones are missing from TCRdb's copy, which holds only in-frame ones; the method was immunoSEQ multiplex PCR. The repertoire consists of about 120,000 clones, with 85% to 90% occurring once and the leading ten covering 25% to 30%. The sequenced sample was peripheral blood. Receptors originate from a man between 70 and 80 years old with active or convalescent COVID-19.

In nucleotides, the CDR3 is TGTGCCAGCAGTGAGAGCCCTCATACTAGCAATCAGCCCCAGCATTTT. It specifies CASSESPHTSNQPQHF. J is TRBJ1-5 and V is TRBV6-1; D not certain. V was cut by 3 bases and J by 0 bases, with 12 bases left in between. CDR1 is MNHNS and CDR2 is SASEGT in the germline V gene. This CDR3 has 16 residues.

V is TRBV2 and J is TRBJ2-7; 11 positions agree with TRBD2. CDR1 and CDR2 (germline): SNHLY, FYNNEI. CDR3 length equals 18 residues. V was pared by 7 bases and J by 1 base, with 15 bases of the junction left unmatched. The CDR3 nucleotides are TGTGCCAGCAACGGACAGGGACTAGCGGTAACACTTTCCTACGAGCAGTACTTC. Protein: CASNGQGLAVTLSYEQYF. Filled out from reference TRBV2 and TRBJ2-7, the complete variable domain reads EPEVTQTPSHQVTQMGQEVILRCVPISNHLYFYWYRQILGQKVEFLVSFYNNEISEKSEIFDDQFSVERPDGSNFTLKIRSTKLEDSAMYFCASNGQGLAVTLSYEQYFGPGTRLTVT.

This clone was detected once. This sequence joins TRBV4-1 and TRBJ1-3; 9 nucleotides align to TRBD1. This CDR3 region has 18 residues. Germline lookup yields CDR1 MGHRA and CDR2 YSYEKL. The junction had 16 bases not matched to a gene; V was cut back by 6 bases and J by 4 bases. DNA for the CDR3: TGCGCCAGCAGTCCTTCAGGTCTGGACAGGGGCCAAGGAAACACCATATATTTT. Encoded protein: CASSPSGLDRGQGNTIYF.

The chain carries TRBV6-6 and TRBJ2-6, with TRBD1 as a possible D gene (5 bases). Germline CDR1 MNHNY, CDR2 SVGAGI (reference sequence). The CDR3 is 15 amino acids. The V end was cut by 6 bases, the J end by 4 bases, with 13 bases between. Written as DNA, the CDR3 is TGTGCCAGCAGCCCGACAGCGTCCGGGGCCAACGTCCTGACTTTC. Translating it yields CASSPTASGANVLTF.

This chain connects TRBV11-2 to TRBJ2-3, with D possibly TRBD2 on 6 matching bases. The germline CDR1 and CDR2 sequences are SGHAT and FQNNGV. The length of the CDR3 is 14 residues. V shed 5 bases and J shed 3 bases, with 12 bases lying between them. CDR3 region: CASSPRLGTDTQYF. For the CDR3, the DNA is TGTGCCAGCAGCCCCCGACTAGGGACAGATACGCAGTATTTT.

This sequence joins TRBV14 and TRBJ2-3; the match to TRBD2 covers 11 bases. The CDR3 is made up of 17 amino acids. J gave up 2 bases and V 6 bases, and 10 bases lay outside the gene matches. Germline values: CDR1 SGHDN, CDR2 FVKESK. The CDR3 DNA is TGTGCCAGCAGTTACTCCGTGGGACTAGCGGTCACAGATACGCAGTATTTT. It yields the protein CASSYSVGLAVTDTQYF.

The rearrangement links TRBV2 to TRBJ1-4, with D unclear. Trimming pared 2 bases from V and 2 bases from J, leaving 12 bases between. Germline CDR1 is SNHLY and CDR2 is FYNNEI. This CDR3 has 16 residues. The CDR3 DNA follows: TGTGCCAGCAGTGAACAGGCCCCACGGACTAATGAAAAACTGTTTTTT. Protein sequence: CASSEQAPRTNEKLFF.

This chain links TRBV11-2 with TRBJ2-3; 8 nucleotides agree with TRBD1. In germline, CDR1 is SGHAT, CDR2 FQNNGV. J lost 10 bases, V lost 1 base, and 7 bases had no gene match. The CDR3 spans 14 residues. Here the CDR3 DNA reads TGTGCCAGCAGCTTAGGTCGGACAGGGTATCCGCAGTATTTT. Translated: CASSLGRTGYPQYF.

The chain combines TRBV11-2 with TRBJ1-2, with D possibly TRBD1 on 6 matching bases. The CDR3 has 14 residues. V dropped 6 bases and J dropped 5 bases, with 16 bases sitting between them. Germline V gives CDR1 SGHAT, CDR2 FQNNGV. The CDR3 loop reads CASRTLRGRYGYTF. The CDR3 DNA is TGTGCCAGCAGGACCCTCAGGGGACGGTATGGCTACACCTTC.

The chain joins TRBV7-9 to TRBJ1-1, with D perhaps matching TRBD1 (6 bases). The CDR3 consists of 14 residues. V lost 8 bases and J 1 base, leaving 14 bases between the germline ends. Germline CDR1 is SEHNR and CDR2 is FQNEAQ (reference sequence). CDR3 amino acids: CASRGQTGNTEAFF. CDR3 nucleotides: TGTGCCAGCCGCGGACAGACCGGGAACACTGAAGCTTTCTTT.

The genes are TRBV10-3 and TRBJ2-3; 7 nucleotides line up with TRBD1. The V segment lost 9 bases and the J segment 0 bases; nucleotides outside the gene matches: 3. CDR3 length equals 13 residues. Germline V lookup: CDR1 ENHRY, CDR2 SYGVKD. In DNA form, the CDR3 reads TGTGCCATAAGGACAGGAAGCACAGATACGCAGTATTTT. Translating it yields CAIRTGSTDTQYF.

The chain uses TRBV3-1 (or the pseudogene TRBV3-2) and TRBJ2-1, with D perhaps matching TRBD2 (5 bases). Germline CDR1 reads LGHDT; CDR2 reads YNNKEL (reference sequence). The CDR3 consists of 14 residues. V lost 1 base to trimming and J lost 9 bases, with 13 bases between them. The CDR3 nucleotides are TGTGCCAGCAGCCAAGGGTCCTTTGAGGGTGAGCAGTTCTTC. It codes for CASSQGSFEGEQFF.

This chain links TRBV7-8 with TRBJ1-1; 9 nucleotides align to TRBD1. The V gene's germline CDR1 is SGHVS and CDR2 FQNEAQ. This CDR3 contains 16 residues. The junction had 13 bases not matched to a gene; V was cut back by 5 bases and J by 6 bases. The CDR3 bases are TGTGCCAGCAGCCGCCTGGGACAGGGAGTTTGGGCTGAAGCTTTCTTT. It codes for CASSRLGQGVWAEAFF.

The chain uses TRBV28 and TRBJ1-6; 8 nucleotides agree with TRBD1. V shed 6 bases, J shed 7 bases, and the junction held 8 bases outside the gene matches. This CDR3 contains 15 residues. Germline loops: CDR1 MDHEN, CDR2 SYDVKM. The CDR3 spells CASSPGQGENSPLHF. The CDR3 DNA reads TGTGCCAGCAGCCCTGGACAGGGAGAAAATTCACCCCTCCACTTT.

This clone appeared a single time. This chain uses TRBV27 with TRBJ2-3; possibly TRBD2 for D (6 bases). Germline V gene sequence: CDR1 MNHEY, CDR2 SMNVEV (reference sequence). The CDR3 is 15 amino acids. V was shortened by 1 base and J by 4 bases, with 12 bases between the two germline ends. CDR3 coding DNA: TGTGCCAGCAGTTTATGGGGGGAATCTGCAGATACGCAGTATTTT. Translating it yields CASSLWGESADTQYF.

Concerning this clone: This CDR3 is also generated by other DNA sequences in the sample. This rearrangement joins TRBV18 to TRBJ1-5; 7 positions match TRBD1. The CDR3 runs to 15 residues. Looked up from germline, CDR1 is KGHSH and CDR2 is LQKENI. The V gene end was trimmed by 2 bases and the J gene end by 3 bases; junction bases not matched to a gene: 4. The CDR3 protein is CASSPGGQPNQPQHF. The CDR3, as DNA: TGTGCCAGCTCACCAGGGGGACAGCCCAATCAGCCCCAGCATTTT.

This clone has only one observation. CDR3 in amino acids: CASSTGQGQSPYRAFF. For the CDR3, the DNA is TGTGCCAGTAGTACCGGACAGGGGCAGTCCCCCTATCGGGCTTTCTTT. The chain has TRBV19 and TRBJ1-1; 9 bases are a match to TRBD1. CDR1 is LNHDA and CDR2 is SQIVND in the germline V gene (reference sequence). This CDR3 region has 16 residues. V lost 4 bases and J lost 11; bases outside the gene matches: 17.

CDR3 sequence reads: CSVQGAVSKEQYF. The CDR3 nucleotides are TGCAGCGTCCAGGGGGCCGTTTCTAAAGAGCAGTACTTC. This rearrangement joins TRBV29-1 to TRBJ2-7, with TRBD1 matching 8 bases. The V gene's germline CDR1 is SQVTM and CDR2 ANQGSEA. With V trimmed by 6 bases and J by 7 bases, 11 bases remained unmatched. CDR3 length: 13 residues.

This sequence joins TRBV2 and TRBJ2-4; D is perhaps TRBD1 (6 bases). V lost 2 bases to trimming and J lost 0 bases, with 20 bases between them. The CDR3 runs 19 residues. Germline loops: CDR1 SNHLY, CDR2 FYNNEI. Here the CDR3 DNA reads TGTGCCAGCAGTGAAAGTAGGGGGACCTTGGAACTAGCCAAAAACATTCAGTACTTC. It is translated as CASSESRGTLELAKNIQYF.

The rearrangement joins TRBV18 to TRBJ2-1; D may be TRBD2 (6 bases). V dropped 2 bases and J dropped 3 bases, with 11 bases sitting between them. The V gene's germline CDR1 is KGHSH and CDR2 LQKENI. The CDR3 spans 15 residues. DNA of the CDR3: TGTGCCAGCTCACCAGGGACTGCTGGCTACAATGAGCAGTTCTTC. This sequence encodes CASSPGTAGYNEQFF. The complete variable domain, with remaining parts taken from reference TRBV18 and TRBJ2-1, reads NAGVMQNPRHLVRRRGQEARLRCSPMKGHSHVYWYRQLPEEGLKFMVYLQKENIIDESGMPKERFSAEFPKEGPSILRIQQVVRGDSAAYFCASSPGTAGYNEQFFGPGTRLTVL.

J is TRBJ2-7 and V is TRBV2, with 14 bases aligning to TRBD2. The germline gives CDR1 SNHLY, CDR2 FYNNEI. J gave up 0 bases and V 4 bases, and 2 bases lay outside the gene matches. This CDR3 is built from 16 residues. The CDR3 region has the DNA TGTGCCAGCAGTGGACTAGCGGGAGGGCCCTCCTACGAGCAGTACTTC. It encodes CASSGLAGGPSYEQYF. Together with reference TRBV2 and TRBJ2-7, the CDR3 gives the full variable domain: EPEVTQTPSHQVTQMGQEVILRCVPISNHLYFYWYRQILGQKVEFLVSFYNNEISEKSEIFDDQFSVERPDGSNFTLKIRSTKLEDSAMYFCASSGLAGGPSYEQYFGPGTRLTVT.

V usage is TRBV5-8 and J usage is TRBJ1-5; TRBD1 matches 9 bases. The trim removed 2 bases at V and 7 bases at J, leaving 22 bases unmatched. The CDR3 has 20 residues. The germline V gene encodes CDR1 SGHTS and CDR2 YDEGEE. The CDR3 DNA reads TGTGCCAGCAGCTTATACGATAACGGTTTGGGACAGGGTTTGGGGCAGCCCCAGCATTTT. It yields the protein CASSLYDNGLGQGLGQPQHF.

V gene TRBV4-1 combines with J gene TRBJ1-6; D is unclear. Germline CDR1 reads MGHRA; CDR2 reads YSYEKL. V lost 0 bases, J lost 5 bases, and 11 bases lay in between. The CDR3 is made up of 16 amino acids. In DNA, the CDR3 is TGCGCCAGCAGCCAAGATGGCGCAGGCAATAATTCACCCCTCCACTTT. Residues: CASSQDGAGNNSPLHF.

The rearrangement joins TRBV18 to TRBJ2-2, with 8 bases matching TRBD1. Germline CDR1 and CDR2: KGHSH and LQKENI. The ends lost 2 bases at V and 0 bases at J; junction bases unmatched: 2. CDR3 size: 16 residues. The chain's CDR3 is CASSPLQGANTGELFF. CDR3 nucleotide sequence: TGTGCCAGCTCACCATTACAGGGGGCGAACACCGGGGAGCTGTTTTTT.

The chain has TRBV6-4 and TRBJ1-1, with D unclear. The germline V gene has CDR1 MRHNA and CDR2 SNTAGT. This CDR3 contains 13 residues. The V end was cut by 5 bases, the J end by 2 bases, with 9 bases between. DNA of the CDR3: TGTGCCAGCAGTCACACACCAAACACTGAAGCTTTCTTT. Encoded protein: CASSHTPNTEAFF.